This entry describes one TCR beta chain. Its specificity is not known. The CDR3 spans 15 residues. The V end was cut by 5 bases, the J end by 4 bases, with 16 bases between. Germline values: CDR1 SGHDT, CDR2 YYEEEE. The data belong to a study of long-term antiretroviral therapy in people with HIV. Across the study: The 2015 recommendation for immediate ART came about a decade after the earliest samples. Study-level results: Comparison with controls showed narrower CDR3 length ranges in HIV repertoires. Diversity rose after ART but stayed below transplant donor controls.

With survey level as its setting, the immunoSEQ assay was v3.0. Produced via immunoSEQ multiplex PCR; TCRdb's table is partial and in-frame only. The profile shows tens of thousands of clones, approximately 84% of them singletons. Source: unsorted PBMCs, taken 0.5 years after starting antiretroviral therapy. This TCR was sampled from a man aged 18 to 29 with HIV. The V gene is TRBV5-6, the J gene TRBJ1-3; D might be TRBD1 (5 bases). The CDR3 DNA is TGTGCCAGCAGGTATGGGGCAGGGTCCGGAAACACCATATATTTT. Translated, it gives CASRYGAGSGNTIYF.